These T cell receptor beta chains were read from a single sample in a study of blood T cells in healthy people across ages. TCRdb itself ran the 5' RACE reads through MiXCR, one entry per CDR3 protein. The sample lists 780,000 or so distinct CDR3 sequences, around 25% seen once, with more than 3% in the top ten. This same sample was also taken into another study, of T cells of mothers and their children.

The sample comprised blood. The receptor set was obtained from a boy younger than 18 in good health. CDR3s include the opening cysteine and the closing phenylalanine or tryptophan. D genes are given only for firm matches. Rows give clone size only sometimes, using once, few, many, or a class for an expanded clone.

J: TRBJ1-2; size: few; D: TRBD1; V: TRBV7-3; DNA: TGTGCCAGCAGCCGTCTGGGACAGGGGGACGGCTACACCTTC; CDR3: CASSRLGQGDGYTF
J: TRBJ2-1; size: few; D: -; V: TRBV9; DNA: TGTGCCAGCAGTTCCGGGACTTCCCAGGCCTACAATGAGCAGTTCTTC; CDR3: CASSSGTSQAYNEQFF
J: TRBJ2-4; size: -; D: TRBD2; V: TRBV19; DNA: TGTGCCAGTAGAATGAGCGGGGTCCCAGCCAAAAACACTCAGTACTTC; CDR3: CASRMSGVPAKNTQYF
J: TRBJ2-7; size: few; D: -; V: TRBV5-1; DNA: TGCGCCAGCAGCGTAGCCCCGGCAGGCCCAACGGGGGAGCAGTACTTC; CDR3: CASSVAPAGPTGEQYF
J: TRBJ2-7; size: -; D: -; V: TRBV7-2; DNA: TGTGCCAGCAGCTCGTACTCACAGGGAACCGAGCAGTACTTC; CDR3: CASSSYSQGTEQYF
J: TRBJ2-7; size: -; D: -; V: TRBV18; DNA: TGTGCCAGCTCACCACCACAGGGCCTCGAGCAGTACTTC; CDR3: CASSPPQGLEQYF
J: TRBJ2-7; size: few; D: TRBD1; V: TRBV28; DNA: TGTGCCAGCAGTGACTCCTTGCCGGGACAGGGAGTCTCCTACGAGCAGTACTTC; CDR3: CASSDSLPGQGVSYEQYF
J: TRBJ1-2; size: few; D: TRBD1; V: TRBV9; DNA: TGTGCCAGCAGCCCCCAGGGGGCATTACCCGATGGCTACACCTTC; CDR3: CASSPQGALPDGYTF
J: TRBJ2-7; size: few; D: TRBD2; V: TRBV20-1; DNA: TGCAGTGCTAGAGAACTCCTTCGGACTAGCGGGAGCCCCTACGAGCAGTACTTC; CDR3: CSARELLRTSGSPYEQYF
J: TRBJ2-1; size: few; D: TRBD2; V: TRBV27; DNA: TGTGCCAGTAGAAGCGGGGGCCAAAATGAGCAGTTCTTC; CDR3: CASRSGGQNEQFF
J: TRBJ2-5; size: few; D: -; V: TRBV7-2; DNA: TGTGCCAGCAGCTTATTACTAATAGAAGAGACCCAGTACTTC; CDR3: CASSLLLIEETQYF
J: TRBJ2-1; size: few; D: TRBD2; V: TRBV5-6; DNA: TGTGCCAGCAGCTTGTTTGGGGAGGGATCCTACAATGAGCAGTTCTTC; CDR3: CASSLFGEGSYNEQFF
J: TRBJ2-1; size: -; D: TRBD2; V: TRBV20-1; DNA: TGCAGTGCCCGCGGAGCGGGACTAGCGGCTAGAATCTACAATGAGCAGTTCTTC; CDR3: CSARGAGLAARIYNEQFF
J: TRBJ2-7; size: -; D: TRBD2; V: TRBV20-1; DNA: TGCAGTGCTAGAACTAGCGGGATCGCCGAGCAGTACTTC; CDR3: CSARTSGIAEQYF
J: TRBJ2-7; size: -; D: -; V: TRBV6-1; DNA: TGTGCCAGCAGTGATCTCTCCGGCTACGAGCAGTACTTC; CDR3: CASSDLSGYEQYF
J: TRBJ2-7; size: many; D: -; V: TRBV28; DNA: TGTGCCAGCAGTTTTGGCCAGCCCTACGAGCAGTACTTC; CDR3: CASSFGQPYEQYF